The 23 T cell receptor beta chains below all came from one sample that was sequenced in a study of long-term antiretroviral therapy in people with HIV. Assay version v3.0 of immunoSEQ was used, and it was run at survey level. TCRdb's copy holds only in-frame clones and misses some; the assay was immunoSEQ multiplex PCR. The data show some 30,000 clones, roughly 85% seen once. The sequencing here drew on unsorted PBMCs, taken approximately 3.3 years after starting antiretroviral therapy. The receptors shown here come from a man younger than 35 with HIV.

V is TRBV5-5 and J is TRBJ1-5; the D gene is possibly TRBD1 (6 bases). Germline-derived CDR1 and CDR2 are SGHKS and YYEKEE (reference sequence). Deletions cut 4 bases from V and 9 bases from J, with 14 bases between. The CDR3 runs to 13 residues. The CDR3 DNA reads as TGTGCCAGCAGCGCAGGGACACTCGGGCCCCAGCATTTT. It specifies CASSAGTLGPQHF. The full variable domain, its missing parts supplied by reference TRBV5-5 and TRBJ1-5, is DAGVTQSPTHLIKTRGQQVTLRCSPISGHKSVSWYQQVLGQGPQFIFQYYEKEERGRGNFPDRFSARQFPNYSSELNVNALLLGDSALYLCASSAGTLGPQHFGDGTRLSIL.

The sample holds a few counts of this clone. CDR3 protein: CASSPLGLAKNIQYF. CDR3 in DNA: TGTGCCAGCAGCCCCCTCGGGCTAGCCAAAAACATTCAGTACTTC. The J gene is TRBJ2-4, the V gene TRBV11-2; no firm D call. The CDR3 has 15 amino acids. V lost 5 bases to trimming and J lost 0 bases, with 11 bases between them. CDR1 is SGHAT and CDR2 is FQNNGV in the germline V gene.

V usage is TRBV2 and J usage is TRBJ2-1; 7 nucleotides match TRBD2. CDR1 and CDR2 from the germline V gene are SNHLY and FYNNEI. The CDR3 contains 13 residues. Trimming at V came to 6 bases and at J to 3 bases, leaving 2 bases not matched to a gene. CDR3 in amino acids: CASRGGYYNEQFF. The CDR3 nucleotides read TGTGCCAGCAGGGGAGGGTACTACAATGAGCAGTTCTTC. Drawing the rest from reference TRBV2 and TRBJ2-1, the complete variable domain is EPEVTQTPSHQVTQMGQEVILRCVPISNHLYFYWYRQILGQKVEFLVSFYNNEISEKSEIFDDQFSVERPDGSNFTLKIRSTKLEDSAMYFCASRGGYYNEQFFGPGTRLTVL.

The rearrangement links TRBV7-2 to TRBJ1-2; the match to TRBD1 covers 10 bases. The CDR3 contains 16 residues. Germline values: CDR1 SGHTA, CDR2 FQGNSA. The junction had 7 bases not matched to a gene; V was cut back by 3 bases and J by 3 bases. CDR3 nucleotides: TGTGCCAGCAGCTTGAGACAGGGGGCGGATTACTATGGCTACACCTTC. Encoded protein: CASSLRQGADYYGYTF.

The chain combines TRBV4-1 with TRBJ1-1, with D unresolved. Germline V CDR1 and CDR2: MGHRA, YSYEKL. This CDR3 comprises 13 residues. Trimming left V 2 bases short and J 3 bases short, with 7 bases between. CDR3 sequence reads: CASSQTADTEAFF. CDR3 nucleotides: TGCGCCAGCAGCCAAACAGCCGACACTGAAGCTTTCTTT.

This clone was observed a single time. The gene calls are TRBV10-3 and TRBJ1-2, with D unresolved. V was cut by 2 bases and J by 3 bases, with 7 bases left in between. The CDR3 is 13 amino acids. Germline V gene data show CDR1 as ENHRY and CDR2 as SYGVKD. This CDR3 reads CAISEGRDYGYTF. In DNA, the CDR3 is TGTGCCATCAGTGAGGGGCGTGACTATGGCTACACCTTC.

The CDR3 spells CASRLEDGNYGYTF. The CDR3 region has the DNA TGTGCCAGCAGACTGGAGGATGGTAACTATGGCTACACCTTC. V is TRBV2 and J is TRBJ1-2; D is uncertain. Trimming stripped 6 bases from V and 1 base from J, with 12 bases between. CDR1 is SNHLY, CDR2 FYNNEI, per germline. This CDR3 contains 14 residues.

The chain employs TRBV7-9 and TRBJ2-3; weak D call: TRBD2 (6 bases). The CDR3 contains 16 residues. The V end lost 5 bases, the J end lost 2 bases, and 17 bases lay between the germline ends. CDR1 and CDR2 from the germline V gene are SEHNR and FQNEAQ (reference sequence). CDR3 in amino acids: CASSTRDSGPTDTQYF. The DNA for the CDR3 is TGTGCCAGCAGCACCCGGGATAGCGGCCCCACAGATACGCAGTATTTT.

V is TRBV19 and J is TRBJ1-1; TRBD1 is a possible D gene (6 bases). Trimming took 10 bases from V and 7 from J, leaving 13 bases between them. Per the germline V gene, CDR1 is LNHDA and CDR2 is SQIVND (reference sequence). CDR3 size: 11 residues. CDR3 residues: CAILTGLEAFF. CDR3 nucleotide sequence: TGTGCCATTTTGACAGGCCTTGAAGCTTTCTTT. The full variable domain, completed using reference TRBV19 and TRBJ1-1, is DGGITQSPKYLFRKEGQNVTLSCEQNLNHDAMYWYRQDPGQGLRLIYYSQIVNDFQKGDIAEGYSVSREKKESFPLTVTSAQKNPTAFYLCAILTGLEAFFGQGTRLTVV.

This clone was picked up one time. The chain recombines TRBV7-9 with TRBJ1-1; 9 bases line up with TRBD1. Looked up from germline, CDR1 is SEHNR and CDR2 is FQNEAQ (reference sequence). The CDR3 is 17 residues long. V trimming: 4 bases; J trimming: 2 bases; junction bases outside the gene matches: 11. CDR3 DNA: TGTGCCAGCAGCTCCGGGCCGGGACAGGGATCTAACACTGAAGCTTTCTTT. This sequence encodes CASSSGPGQGSNTEAFF.

The gene calls are TRBV19 and TRBJ1-2; 8 bases fit TRBD1. The CDR3 is made up of 12 amino acids. V gave up 10 bases and J gave up 6 bases; unmatched junction bases: 7. CDR1 and CDR2 from the germline V gene are LNHDA and SQIVND (reference sequence). Written as DNA, the CDR3 is TGTGCCACCTCGGACAGGGCTGATGGCTACACCTTC. Translating it yields CATSDRADGYTF.

The CDR3 region is CASSLSQGEEYF. Here the CDR3 DNA reads TGTGCCAGCAGTTTATCGCAAGGGGAAGAGTACTTC. V gene TRBV27 combines with J gene TRBJ2-7; weak D call: TRBD1 (5 bases). The CDR3 length is 12 residues. Germline assignment: CDR1 MNHEY and CDR2 SMNVEV (reference sequence). The V end lost 0 bases, the J end lost 11 bases, and 11 bases lay between the germline ends.

The rearrangement uses TRBV6-6 and TRBJ1-1; 7 bases are a match to TRBD1. Trimming at V came to 10 bases and at J to 10 bases, leaving 15 bases not matched to a gene. The CDR3 covers 13 residues. Germline V lookup: CDR1 MNHNY, CDR2 SVGAGI (reference sequence). CDR3 sequence: CATVTPTGVGAFF. The CDR3 DNA is TGTGCCACAGTTACCCCTACAGGGGTGGGAGCTTTCTTT.

The chain joins TRBV5-4 to TRBJ2-7; 9 bases are shared with TRBD1. Germline CDR1 SGHNT, CDR2 YYREEE (reference sequence). This CDR3 contains 16 residues. Trimming cost V 4 bases and J 0 bases; bases outside gene matches: 8. Written as DNA, the CDR3 is TGTGCCAGCAGCCCGACGACAGGGGGGTACTCCTACGAGCAGTACTTC. Amino acid sequence: CASSPTTGGYSYEQYF.

This clone appeared once. The chain carries TRBV19 and TRBJ2-7; TRBD1 matches 10 bases. The CDR3 totals 16 residues. Germline V gene data show CDR1 as LNHDA and CDR2 as SQIVND (reference sequence). V shed 7 bases, J shed 1 base, and the junction held 10 bases outside the gene matches. CDR3 in DNA: TGTGCCAGTACCCCCGGGACAGGGGCACGATCCTACGAGCAGTACTTC. Residues: CASTPGTGARSYEQYF.

The rearrangement uses TRBV9 and TRBJ1-1; a possible D gene is TRBD1 (5 bases). Trimming removed 0 bases at V and 7 bases at J, with 22 bases between. Germline-derived CDR1 and CDR2 are SGDLS and YYNGEE. The CDR3 length is 17 residues. The CDR3 DNA sequence: TGTGCCAGCAGCGTAGCCGCCGGTCAGGGCGTGGGTGATGAAGCTTTCTTT. It is translated as CASSVAAGQGVGDEAFF.

The V and J genes are TRBV5-1 and TRBJ1-1; 9 nucleotides match TRBD1. This CDR3 has 17 amino acids. V lost 4 bases, J lost 1 base, and 11 bases stayed unmatched. The V gene's germline CDR1 is SGHRS and CDR2 YFSETQ. CDR3 loop: CASSPPGTGTGNTEAFF. CDR3 nucleotide sequence: TGCGCCAGCAGCCCGCCCGGGACAGGGACGGGGAACACTGAAGCTTTCTTT.

The V call is TRBV9, the J call TRBJ1-1; D is uncertain. V was cut by 4 bases and J by 2 bases, with 18 bases left in between. Germline V gene sequence: CDR1 SGDLS, CDR2 YYNGEE. There are 16 residues in the CDR3. The CDR3 sequence: CASSYPASGGNTEAFF. CDR3 bases: TGTGCCAGCAGCTACCCGGCTTCTGGAGGAAACACTGAAGCTTTCTTT.

CDR3 nucleotide sequence: TGTGCTAGTGGTTGGCTAACAGAGCAGTTCTTC. Residues: CASGWLTEQFF. The gene calls are TRBV12-5 and TRBJ2-1; no clear D. The CDR3 spans 11 residues. V lost 4 bases, J lost 10 bases, and 8 bases lay in between. Germline V lookup: CDR1 LGHNT, CDR2 FRNRAP.

In its sample, this clone was seen once. The chain joins TRBV4-3 to TRBJ2-3; D is perhaps TRBD2 (5 bases). The germline CDR1 and CDR2 sequences are LGHNA and YSLEER. Between the trimmed V and J ends, which lost 0 bases and 5 bases, there was a span of 9 bases. CDR3 length: 14 residues. In DNA, the CDR3 is TGCGCCAGCAGCCAAGACCCAGGAGGAGATACGCAGTATTTT. Its protein product is CASSQDPGGDTQYF.

The chain is built from TRBV4-2 and TRBJ2-7; D not resolved. Looked up from germline, CDR1 is LGHNA and CDR2 is YNFKEQ. The V end lost 1 base, the J end lost 0 bases, and 7 bases lay between the germline ends. The CDR3 spans 14 residues. CDR3 sequence: CASSQALGSYEQYF. The CDR3, as DNA: TGTGCCAGCAGCCAAGCGCTCGGCTCCTACGAGCAGTACTTC.

The gene calls are TRBV18 and TRBJ1-5, with TRBD1 matching over 10 bases. Germline-derived CDR1 and CDR2 are KGHSH and LQKENI. With V trimmed by 4 bases and J by 4 bases, 1 base remained unmatched. This CDR3 has 14 residues. The CDR3 nucleotides are TGTGCCAGCTCACGGGACAGGGGAAATCAGCCCCAGCATTTT. It specifies CASSRDRGNQPQHF.

V usage is TRBV27 and J usage is TRBJ1-2; no clear D gene. V was shortened by 1 base and J by 6 bases, with 12 bases between the two germline ends. The CDR3 spans 14 residues. Germline V gene data show CDR1 as MNHEY and CDR2 as SMNVEV (reference sequence). The CDR3 DNA reads TGTGCCAGCAGTTTATTCCCCCCGCGGGATGGCTACACCTTC. This translates into CASSLFPPRDGYTF.